The T cell receptor beta chain under discussion was sequenced for a study of blood T cell repertoires in COVID-19. As for the study in general: Some COVID-19 samples were acute and others convalescent; all came from the United States, Italy and Spain. The analysed material was cDNA or gDNA that came from T cells, B-cell-depleted T cells, or PBMCs.

As processed by the authors: Using reference gene primer amplification, nucleated cell counts were estimated. Repertoires were generated with immunoSEQ multiplex PCR, while TCRdb's copy carries only in-frame clones and drops some. The V and J calls and the clone size are those of that table, but D and trimming were determined from the DNA. Of approximately 86,000 clones in the sample, about 85% were seen once. Germline V gene lookup returns CDR1 MGHDK and CDR2 SYGVNS. Trimming pared 7 bases from V and 5 bases from J, leaving 14 bases between. This CDR3 comprises 13 residues. Sequencing was carried out using peripheral blood. The clonotype originates from a man between 50 and 59 years old with acute or convalescent COVID-19. V is TRBV25-1 and J is TRBJ1-1; D gene ambiguous. CDR3 amino acids: CASIAGDGTEAFF. The CDR3 nucleotides are TGTGCCAGCATCGCAGGTGATGGGACTGAAGCTTTCTTT.